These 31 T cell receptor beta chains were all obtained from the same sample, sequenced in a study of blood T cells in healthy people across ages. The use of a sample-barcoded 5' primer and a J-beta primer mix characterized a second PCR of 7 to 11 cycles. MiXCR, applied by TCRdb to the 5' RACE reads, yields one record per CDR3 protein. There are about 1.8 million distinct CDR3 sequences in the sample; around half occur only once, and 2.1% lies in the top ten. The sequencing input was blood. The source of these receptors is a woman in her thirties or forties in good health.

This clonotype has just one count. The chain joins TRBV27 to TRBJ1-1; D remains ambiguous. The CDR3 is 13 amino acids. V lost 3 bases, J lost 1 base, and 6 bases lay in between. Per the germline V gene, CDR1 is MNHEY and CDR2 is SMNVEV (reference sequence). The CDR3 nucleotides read TGTGCCAGCAGTTTTCTGGCGAACACTGAAGCTTTCTTT. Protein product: CASSFLANTEAFF.

The CDR3 region has the DNA TGTGCCAGCAGCGTAACCTCGATTTCCGAGCAGTTCTTC. Its protein product is CASSVTSISEQFF. The rearrangement links TRBV9 to TRBJ2-1; D uncertain. The CDR3 runs 13 residues. CDR1 and CDR2 (germline): SGDLS, YYNGEE. The germline V and J ends were trimmed by 1 base and 10 bases, with 12 bases remaining between them.

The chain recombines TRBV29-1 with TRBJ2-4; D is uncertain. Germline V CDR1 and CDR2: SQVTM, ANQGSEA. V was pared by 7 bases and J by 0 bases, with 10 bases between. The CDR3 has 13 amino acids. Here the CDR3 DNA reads TGCAGCGATATACCGATAGCCAAAAACATTCAGTACTTC. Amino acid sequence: CSDIPIAKNIQYF.

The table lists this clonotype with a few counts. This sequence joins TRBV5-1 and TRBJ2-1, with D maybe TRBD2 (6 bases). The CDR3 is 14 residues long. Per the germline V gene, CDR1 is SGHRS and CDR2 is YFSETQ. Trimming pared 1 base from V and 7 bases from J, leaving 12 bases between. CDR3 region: CASSLYEGRNEQFF. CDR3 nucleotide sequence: TGCGCCAGCAGCTTGTATGAAGGGAGGAATGAGCAGTTCTTC. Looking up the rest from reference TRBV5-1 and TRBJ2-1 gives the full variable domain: KAGVTQTPRYLIKTRGQQVTLSCSPISGHRSVSWYQQTPGQGLQFLFEYFSETQRNKGNFPGRFSGRQFSNSRSEMNVSTLELGDSALYLCASSLYEGRNEQFFGPGTRLTVL.

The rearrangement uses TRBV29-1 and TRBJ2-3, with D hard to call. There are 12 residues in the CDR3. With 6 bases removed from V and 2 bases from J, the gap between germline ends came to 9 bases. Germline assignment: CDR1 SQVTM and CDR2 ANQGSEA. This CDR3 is CSVEQFTDTQYF. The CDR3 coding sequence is TGCAGCGTGGAACAATTCACAGATACGCAGTATTTT.

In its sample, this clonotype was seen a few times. The DNA of the CDR3 is TGTGCCAGCAGTTTGTACGGACTAGCCCCCTACAATGAGCAGTTCTTC. This gives the protein CASSLYGLAPYNEQFF. The chain couples TRBV6-2 or TRBV6-3 to TRBJ2-1; 8 nucleotides line up with TRBD2. The CDR3 contains 16 residues. After removal of 4 bases from V and 2 bases from J, the junction contained 7 bases not matched to a gene. Looked up from germline, CDR1 is MNHEY and CDR2 is SVGEGT.

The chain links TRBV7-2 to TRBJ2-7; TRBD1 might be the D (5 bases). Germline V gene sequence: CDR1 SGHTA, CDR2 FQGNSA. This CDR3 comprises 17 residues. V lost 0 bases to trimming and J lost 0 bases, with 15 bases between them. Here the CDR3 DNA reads TGTGCCAGCAGCTTAGCGGCGACAGCATTGAACTCCTACGAGCAGTACTTC. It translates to CASSLAATALNSYEQYF.

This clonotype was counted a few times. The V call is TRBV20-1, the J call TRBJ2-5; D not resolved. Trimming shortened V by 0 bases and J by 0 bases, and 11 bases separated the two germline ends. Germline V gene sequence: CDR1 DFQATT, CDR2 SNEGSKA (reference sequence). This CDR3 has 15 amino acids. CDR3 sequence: CSARDLTEYQETQYF. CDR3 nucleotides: TGCAGTGCTAGAGATCTGACCGAGTACCAAGAGACCCAGTACTTC.

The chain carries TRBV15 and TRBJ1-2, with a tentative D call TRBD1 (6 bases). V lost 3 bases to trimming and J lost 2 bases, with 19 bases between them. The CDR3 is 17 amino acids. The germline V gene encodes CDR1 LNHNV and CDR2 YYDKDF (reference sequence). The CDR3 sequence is CATSSRSTTGGNYGYTF. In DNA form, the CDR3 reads TGTGCCACCAGCAGCCGATCGACGACAGGTGGGAACTATGGCTACACCTTC.

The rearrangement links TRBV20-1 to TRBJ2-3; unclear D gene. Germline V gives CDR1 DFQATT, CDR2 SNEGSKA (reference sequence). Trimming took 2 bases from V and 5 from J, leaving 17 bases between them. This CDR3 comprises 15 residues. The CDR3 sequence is CSARSLRLPIDTQYF. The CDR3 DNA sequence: TGCAGTGCTAGATCCCTGCGGCTACCCATAGATACGCAGTATTTT.

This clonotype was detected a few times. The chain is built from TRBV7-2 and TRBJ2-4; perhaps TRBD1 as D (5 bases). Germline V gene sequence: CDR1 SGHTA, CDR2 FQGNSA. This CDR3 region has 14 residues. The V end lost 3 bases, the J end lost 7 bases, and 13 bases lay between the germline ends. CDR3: CASSLGQGINIQYF. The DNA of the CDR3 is TGTGCCAGCAGCTTGGGCCAGGGCATTAACATTCAGTACTTC.

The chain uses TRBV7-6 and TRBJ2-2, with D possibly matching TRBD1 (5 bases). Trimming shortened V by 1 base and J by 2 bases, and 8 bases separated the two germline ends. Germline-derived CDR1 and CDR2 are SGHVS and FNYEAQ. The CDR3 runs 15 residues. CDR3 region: CASSLVRGNTGELFF. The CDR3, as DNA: TGTGCCAGCAGCTTAGTTAGGGGCAACACCGGGGAGCTGTTTTTT.

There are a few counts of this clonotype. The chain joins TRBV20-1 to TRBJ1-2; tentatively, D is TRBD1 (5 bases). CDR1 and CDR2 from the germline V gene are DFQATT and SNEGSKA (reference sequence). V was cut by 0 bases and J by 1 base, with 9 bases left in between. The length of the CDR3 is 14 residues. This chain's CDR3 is CSARDTTDNYGYTF. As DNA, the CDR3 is TGCAGTGCTAGAGATACGACAGATAACTATGGCTACACCTTC.

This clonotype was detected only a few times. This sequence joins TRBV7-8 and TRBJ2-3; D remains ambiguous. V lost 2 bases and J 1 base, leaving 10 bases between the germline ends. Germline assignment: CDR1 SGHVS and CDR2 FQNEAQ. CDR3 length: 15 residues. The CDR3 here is CASSLSDLGTDTQYF. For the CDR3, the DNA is TGTGCCAGCAGCTTAAGTGACCTTGGCACAGATACGCAGTATTTT.

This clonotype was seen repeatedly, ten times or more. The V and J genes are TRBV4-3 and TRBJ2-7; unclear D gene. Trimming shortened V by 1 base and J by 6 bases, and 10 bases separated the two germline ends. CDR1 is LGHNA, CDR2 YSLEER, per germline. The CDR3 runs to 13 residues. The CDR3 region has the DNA TGCGCCAGCAGCCAAGCTCCTCAGAGCGAGCAGTACTTC. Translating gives CASSQAPQSEQYF.

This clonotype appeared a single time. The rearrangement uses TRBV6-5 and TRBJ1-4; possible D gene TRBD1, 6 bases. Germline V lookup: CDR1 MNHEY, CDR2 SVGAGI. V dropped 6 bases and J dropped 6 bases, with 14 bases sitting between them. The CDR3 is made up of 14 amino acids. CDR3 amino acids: CASRTSGAYEKLFF. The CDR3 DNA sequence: TGTGCCAGCAGGACTTCGGGGGCGTATGAAAAACTGTTTTTT.

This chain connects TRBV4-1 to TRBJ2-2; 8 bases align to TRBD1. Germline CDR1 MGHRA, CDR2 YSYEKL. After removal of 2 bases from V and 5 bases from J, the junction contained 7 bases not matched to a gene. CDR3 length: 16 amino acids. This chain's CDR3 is CASSQLQGGGTGELFF. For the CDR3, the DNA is TGCGCCAGCAGCCAACTACAGGGGGGAGGAACCGGGGAGCTGTTTTTT.

For the CDR3, the DNA is TGTGCCAGCAGTAAGGAGAAAGGCTCCCGAAATGGCTACACCTTC. Translated, it gives CASSKEKGSRNGYTF. This chain uses TRBV6-1 with TRBJ1-2; D uncertain. Per germline, CDR1 MNHNS and CDR2 SASEGT. Between the trimmed V and J ends, which lost 5 bases and 6 bases, there was a span of 19 bases. The CDR3 sequence is 15 residues long.

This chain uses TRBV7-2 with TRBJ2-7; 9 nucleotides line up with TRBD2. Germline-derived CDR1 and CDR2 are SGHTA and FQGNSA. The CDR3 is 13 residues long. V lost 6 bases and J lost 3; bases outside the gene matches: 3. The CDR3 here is CASRAGGDYEQYF. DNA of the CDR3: TGTGCCAGCAGAGCGGGGGGAGACTACGAGCAGTACTTC.

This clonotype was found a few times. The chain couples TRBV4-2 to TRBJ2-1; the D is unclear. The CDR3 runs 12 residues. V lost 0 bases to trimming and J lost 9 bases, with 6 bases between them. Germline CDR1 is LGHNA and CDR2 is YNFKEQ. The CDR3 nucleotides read TGTGCCAGCAGCCAAGAGGTATCTGAGCAGTTCTTC. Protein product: CASSQEVSEQFF.

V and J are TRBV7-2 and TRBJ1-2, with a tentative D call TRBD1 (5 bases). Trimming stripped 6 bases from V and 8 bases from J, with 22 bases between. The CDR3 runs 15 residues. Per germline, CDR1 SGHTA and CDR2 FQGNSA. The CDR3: CASSLQLGLQVGYTF. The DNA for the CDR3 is TGTGCCAGCAGTCTTCAATTGGGACTGCAGGTGGGCTACACCTTC.

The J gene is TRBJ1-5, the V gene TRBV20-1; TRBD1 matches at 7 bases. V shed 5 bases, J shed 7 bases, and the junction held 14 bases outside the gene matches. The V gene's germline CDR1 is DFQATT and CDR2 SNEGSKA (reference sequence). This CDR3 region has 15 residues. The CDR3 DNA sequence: TGCAGTGCTGCGCCTTACGACAGGGCAGGGCAGCCCCAGCATTTT. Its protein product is CSAAPYDRAGQPQHF.

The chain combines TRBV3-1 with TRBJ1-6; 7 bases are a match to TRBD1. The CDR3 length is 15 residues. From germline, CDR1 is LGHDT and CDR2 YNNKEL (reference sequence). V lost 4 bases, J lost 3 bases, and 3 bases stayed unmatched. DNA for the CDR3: TGTGCCAGCAGCCCCAACAGGGGCTATAATTCACCCCTCCACTTT. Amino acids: CASSPNRGYNSPLHF.

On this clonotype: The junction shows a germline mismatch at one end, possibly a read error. The CDR3 protein is CASSQEKWADTRYF. Written as DNA, the CDR3 is TGTGCCAGCAGCCAAGAAAAATGGGCAGATACGCGGTATTTT. V is TRBV7-2 and J is TRBJ2-3; D is unresolved. Germline V gives CDR1 SGHTA, CDR2 FQGNSA. The CDR3 covers 14 residues. The complete variable domain, with remaining parts taken from reference TRBV7-2 and TRBJ2-3, reads GAGVSQSPSNKVTEKGKDVELRCDPISGHTALYWYRQSLGQGLEFLIYFQGNSAPDKSGLPSDRFSAERTGGSVSTLTIQRTQQEDSAVYLCASSQEKWADTRYFGPGTRLTVL.

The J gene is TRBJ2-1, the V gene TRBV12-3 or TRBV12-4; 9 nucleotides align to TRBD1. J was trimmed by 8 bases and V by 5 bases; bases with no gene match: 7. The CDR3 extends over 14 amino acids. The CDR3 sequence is CASSVDRGWDEQFF. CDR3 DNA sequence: TGTGCCAGCAGTGTAGACAGGGGGTGGGATGAGCAGTTCTTC.

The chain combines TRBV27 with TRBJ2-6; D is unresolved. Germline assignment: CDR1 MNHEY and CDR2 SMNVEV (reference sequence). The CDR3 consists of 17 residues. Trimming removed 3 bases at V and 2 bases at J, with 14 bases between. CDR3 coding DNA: TGTGCCAGCAGTTTCGCGGTTTTTAAGACTGGGGCCAACGTCCTGACTTTC. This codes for CASSFAVFKTGANVLTF.

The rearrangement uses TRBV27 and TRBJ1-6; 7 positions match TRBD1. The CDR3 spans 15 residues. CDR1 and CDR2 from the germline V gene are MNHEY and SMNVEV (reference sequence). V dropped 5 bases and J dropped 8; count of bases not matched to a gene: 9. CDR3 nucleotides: TGTGCCAGCAGTCAACGACAGGGTTGGGATTCACCCCTCCACTTT. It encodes CASSQRQGWDSPLHF.

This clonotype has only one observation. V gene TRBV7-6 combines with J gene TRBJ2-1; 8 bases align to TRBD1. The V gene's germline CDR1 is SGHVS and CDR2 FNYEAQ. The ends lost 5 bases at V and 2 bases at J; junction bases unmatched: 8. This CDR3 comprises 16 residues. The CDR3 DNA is TGTGCCAGCAGCGCCAGAGGACAGGGACCCTACAATGAGCAGTTCTTC. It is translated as CASSARGQGPYNEQFF. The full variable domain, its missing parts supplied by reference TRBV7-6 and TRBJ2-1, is GAGVSQSPRYKVTKRGQDVALRCDPISGHVSLYWYRQALGQGPEFLTYFNYEAQQDKSGLPNDRFSAERPEGSISTLTIQRTEQRDSAMYRCASSARGQGPYNEQFFGPGTRLTVL.

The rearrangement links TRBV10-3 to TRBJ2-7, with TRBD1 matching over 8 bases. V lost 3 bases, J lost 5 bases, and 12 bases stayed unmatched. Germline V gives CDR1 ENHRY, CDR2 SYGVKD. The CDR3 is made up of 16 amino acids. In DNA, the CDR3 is TGTGCCATCAGTGATAAGGGAAGGACAGGGACCCACGAGCAGTACTTC. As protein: CAISDKGRTGTHEQYF.

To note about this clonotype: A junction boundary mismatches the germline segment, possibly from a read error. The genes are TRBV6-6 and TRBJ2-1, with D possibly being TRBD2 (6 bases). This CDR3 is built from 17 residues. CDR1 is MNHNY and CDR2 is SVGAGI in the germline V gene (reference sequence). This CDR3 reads CASSPPFGTGTYNEQFF. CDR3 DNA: TGTGCCAGCAGCCCACCTTTCGGGACTGGGACCTACAACGAGCAGTTCTTC.

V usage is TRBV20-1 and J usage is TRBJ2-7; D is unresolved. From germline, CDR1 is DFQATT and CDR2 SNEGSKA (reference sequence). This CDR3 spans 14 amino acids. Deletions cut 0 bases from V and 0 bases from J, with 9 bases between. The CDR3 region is CSARDWASSYEQYF. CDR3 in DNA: TGCAGTGCTAGAGATTGGGCCTCCTCCTACGAGCAGTACTTC.